The 5 T cell receptor beta chains below were found in one sample sequenced in a study of T cell responses to AZD1222 COVID-19 vaccine. Profiling relied on immunoSEQ multiplex PCR, and the TCRdb table lists in-frame clones only, not all of them. The sample holds under 300,000 clones, 85% to 95% seen once. The material was peripheral blood, obtained on day 0 of AZD1222 vaccination. The source of these receptors is an adult in good health.

This clone was seen once. The V gene is TRBV11-2, the J gene TRBJ1-1; tentatively, D is TRBD1 (6 bases). Per germline, CDR1 SGHAT and CDR2 FQNNGV. V was shortened by 4 bases and J by 4 bases, with 22 bases between the two germline ends. The CDR3 covers 17 residues. Here the CDR3 reads CASSSIRGGGRTTEAFF. CDR3 sequence (DNA): TGTGCCAGCAGCTCGATTAGGGGGGGAGGTCGGACCACTGAAGCTTTCTTT. The full variable domain, in which reference TRBV11-2 and TRBJ1-1 provide the parts outside the CDR3, is EAGVAQSPRYKIIEKRQSVAFWCNPISGHATLYWYQQILGQGPKLLIQFQNNGVVDDSQLPKDRFSAERLKGVDSTLKIQPAKLEDSAVYLCASSSIRGGGRTTEAFFGQGTRLTVV.

The genes are TRBV21-1 and TRBJ2-2; no DNA check was done on the table's D call, TRBD2. TRBV21-1 represents a pseudogene. This CDR3 has 13 amino acids. The DNA for the CDR3 is TGTGCCAGCAGCAAAGTCGGGACCGGGGAGCTGTTTTTT. This encodes CASSKVGTGELFF.

This rearrangement joins TRBV20-1 to TRBJ2-3; 10 positions match TRBD2. With 3 bases clipped from V and 5 bases from J, the junction kept 8 bases outside the gene matches. CDR3 size: 15 residues. The germline CDR1 and CDR2 sequences are DFQATT and SNEGSKA (reference sequence). The CDR3 is CSASLSGRIGDTQYF. DNA of the CDR3: TGCAGTGCTAGTCTTAGCGGGAGGATCGGAGATACGCAGTATTTT.

This clone appeared a single time. The chain combines TRBV7-2 with TRBJ2-7; D uncertain. The CDR3 contains 15 residues. Germline CDR1 and CDR2: SGHTA and FQGNSA. V lost 6 bases and J 3 bases, leaving 18 bases between the germline ends. Written as DNA, the CDR3 is TGTGCCAGCAGTTCAGTTATGTATCCCCACTACGAGCAGTACTTC. It is translated as CASSSVMYPHYEQYF. Variable domain in full (rest from reference TRBV7-2 and TRBJ2-7): GAGVSQSPSNKVTEKGKDVELRCDPISGHTALYWYRQSLGQGLEFLIYFQGNSAPDKSGLPSDRFSAERTGGSVSTLTIQRTQQEDSAVYLCASSSVMYPHYEQYFGPGTRLTVT.

The genes are TRBV5-1 and TRBJ1-2; 8 bases map to TRBD1. Germline V CDR1 and CDR2: SGHRS, YFSETQ. This CDR3 is 14 amino acids long. V was pared by 1 base and J by 5 bases, with 4 bases of the junction left unmatched. The CDR3 nucleotides read TGCGCCAGCAGCTTGCAGGGGGCCGTTTATGGCTACACCTTC. It encodes CASSLQGAVYGYTF.